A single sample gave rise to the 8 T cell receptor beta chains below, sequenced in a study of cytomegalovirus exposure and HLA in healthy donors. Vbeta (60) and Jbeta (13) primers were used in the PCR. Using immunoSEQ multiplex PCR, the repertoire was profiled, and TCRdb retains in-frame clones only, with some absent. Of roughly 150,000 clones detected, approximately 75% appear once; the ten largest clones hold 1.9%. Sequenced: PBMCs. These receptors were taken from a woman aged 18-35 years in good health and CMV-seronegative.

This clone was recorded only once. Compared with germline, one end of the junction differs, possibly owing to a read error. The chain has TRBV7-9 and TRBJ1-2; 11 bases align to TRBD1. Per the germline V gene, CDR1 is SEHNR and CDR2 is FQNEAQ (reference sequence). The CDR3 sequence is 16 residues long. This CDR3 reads CSSSLAEDRGLSGYTF. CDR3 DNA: TGTTCCAGCAGCTTAGCGGAGGACAGGGGGCTTTCTGGCTACACCTTC.

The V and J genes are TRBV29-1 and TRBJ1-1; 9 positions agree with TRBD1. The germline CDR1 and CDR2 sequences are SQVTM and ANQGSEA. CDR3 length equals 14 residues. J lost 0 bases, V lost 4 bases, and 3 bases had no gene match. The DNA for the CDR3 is TGCAGCGTTGCACAGGGGGCTTTGAACACTGAAGCTTTCTTT. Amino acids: CSVAQGALNTEAFF.

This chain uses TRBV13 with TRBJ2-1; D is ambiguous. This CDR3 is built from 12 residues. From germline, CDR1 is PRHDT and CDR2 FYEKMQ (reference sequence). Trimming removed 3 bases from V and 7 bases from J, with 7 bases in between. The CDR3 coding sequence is TGTGCCAGCAGCTTTGGAGTTAATGAGCAGTTCTTC. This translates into CASSFGVNEQFF.

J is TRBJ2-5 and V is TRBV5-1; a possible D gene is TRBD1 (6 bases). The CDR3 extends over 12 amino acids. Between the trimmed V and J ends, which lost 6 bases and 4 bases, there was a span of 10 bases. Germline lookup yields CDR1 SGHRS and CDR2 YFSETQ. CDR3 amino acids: CASTPDRETQYF. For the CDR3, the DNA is TGCGCCAGCACTCCGGACAGAGAGACCCAGTACTTC.

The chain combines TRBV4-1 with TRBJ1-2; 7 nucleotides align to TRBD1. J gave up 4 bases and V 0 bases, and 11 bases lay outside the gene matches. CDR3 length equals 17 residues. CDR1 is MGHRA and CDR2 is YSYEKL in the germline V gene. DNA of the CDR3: TGCGCCAGCAGCCAAGATCCCCCGGGACAGACCCTCTATGGCTACACCTTC. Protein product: CASSQDPPGQTLYGYTF.

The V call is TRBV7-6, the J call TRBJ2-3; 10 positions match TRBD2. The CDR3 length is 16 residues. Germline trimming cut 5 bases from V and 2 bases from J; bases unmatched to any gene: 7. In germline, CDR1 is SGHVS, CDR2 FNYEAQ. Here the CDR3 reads CASSPRTSGPTDTQYF. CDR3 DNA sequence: TGTGCCAGCAGCCCCAGGACTAGCGGCCCCACAGATACGCAGTATTTT.

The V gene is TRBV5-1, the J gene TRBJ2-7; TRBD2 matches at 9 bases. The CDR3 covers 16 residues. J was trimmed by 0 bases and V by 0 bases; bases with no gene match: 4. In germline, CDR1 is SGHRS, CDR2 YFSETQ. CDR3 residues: CASSLASGGSSYEQYF. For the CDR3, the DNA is TGCGCCAGCAGCTTGGCCAGCGGGGGGAGCTCCTACGAGCAGTACTTC. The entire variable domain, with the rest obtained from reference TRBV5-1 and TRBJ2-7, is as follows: KAGVTQTPRYLIKTRGQQVTLSCSPISGHRSVSWYQQTPGQGLQFLFEYFSETQRNKGNFPGRFSGRQFSNSRSEMNVSTLELGDSALYLCASSLASGGSSYEQYFGPGTRLTVT.

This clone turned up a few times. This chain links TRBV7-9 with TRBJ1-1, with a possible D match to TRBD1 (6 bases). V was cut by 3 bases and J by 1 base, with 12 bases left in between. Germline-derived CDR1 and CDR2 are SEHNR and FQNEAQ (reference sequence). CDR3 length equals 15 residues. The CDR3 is CASSLQDSSNTEAFF. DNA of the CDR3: TGTGCCAGCAGCTTGCAGGACAGCTCGAACACTGAAGCTTTCTTT.